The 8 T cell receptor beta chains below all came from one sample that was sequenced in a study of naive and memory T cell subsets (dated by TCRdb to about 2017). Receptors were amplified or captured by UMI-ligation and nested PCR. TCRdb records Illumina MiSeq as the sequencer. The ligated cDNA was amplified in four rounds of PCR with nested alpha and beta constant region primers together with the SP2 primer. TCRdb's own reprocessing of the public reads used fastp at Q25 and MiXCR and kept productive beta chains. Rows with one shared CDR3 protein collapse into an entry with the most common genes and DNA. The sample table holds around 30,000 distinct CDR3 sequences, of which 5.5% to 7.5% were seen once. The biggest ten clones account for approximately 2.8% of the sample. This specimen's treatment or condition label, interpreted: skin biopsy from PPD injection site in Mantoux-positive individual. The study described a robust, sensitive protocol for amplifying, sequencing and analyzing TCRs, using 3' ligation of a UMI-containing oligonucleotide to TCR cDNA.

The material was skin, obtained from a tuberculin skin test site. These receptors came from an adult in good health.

CDR3 loop: CASSPQGTNYGYTF. The CDR3 nucleotides are TGTGCCAGTAGCCCCCAGGGAACGAACTATGGCTACACCTTC. V and J are TRBV19 and TRBJ1-2; D is perhaps TRBD1 (5 bases). The CDR3 consists of 14 residues. V was cut by 6 bases and J by 2 bases, with 13 bases left in between. CDR1 and CDR2 (germline): LNHDA, SQIVND (reference sequence).

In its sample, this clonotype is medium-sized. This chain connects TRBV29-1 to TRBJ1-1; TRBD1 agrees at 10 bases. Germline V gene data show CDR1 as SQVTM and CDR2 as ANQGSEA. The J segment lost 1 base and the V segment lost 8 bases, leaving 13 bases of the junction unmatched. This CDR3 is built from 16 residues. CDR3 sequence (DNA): TGCAGCCCCCTTTTTATGACAGGGGGCCCGAACACTGAAGCTTTCTTT. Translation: CSPLFMTGGPNTEAFF.

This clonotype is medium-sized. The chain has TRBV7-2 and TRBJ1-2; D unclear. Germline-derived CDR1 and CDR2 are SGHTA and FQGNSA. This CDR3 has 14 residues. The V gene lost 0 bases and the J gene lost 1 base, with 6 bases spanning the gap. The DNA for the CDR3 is TGTGCCAGCAGCTTAGCCGTCAGTAACTATGGCTACACCTTC. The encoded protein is CASSLAVSNYGYTF.

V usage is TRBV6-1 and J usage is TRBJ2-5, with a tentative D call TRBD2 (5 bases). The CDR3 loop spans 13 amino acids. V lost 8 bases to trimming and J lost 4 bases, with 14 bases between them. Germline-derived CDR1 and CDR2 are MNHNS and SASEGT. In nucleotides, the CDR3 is TGTGCCAGCCAAATAACGGGATTAGAGACCCAGTACTTC. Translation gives CASQITGLETQYF.

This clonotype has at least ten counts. CDR3 loop: CASSLVDRGHSGYTF. CDR3 in DNA: TGTGCCAGCAGCTTGGTGGACAGGGGGCATAGTGGCTACACCTTC. The chain is built from TRBV5-5 and TRBJ1-2, with 11 bases fitting TRBD1. Germline lookup yields CDR1 SGHKS and CDR2 YYEKEE (reference sequence). The ends lost 0 bases at V and 7 bases at J; junction bases unmatched: 5. The CDR3 is 15 residues long.

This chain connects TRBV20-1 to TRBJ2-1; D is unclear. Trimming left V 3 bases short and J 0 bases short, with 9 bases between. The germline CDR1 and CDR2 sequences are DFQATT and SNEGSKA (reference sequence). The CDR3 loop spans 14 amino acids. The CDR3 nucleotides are TGCAGTGCTAGGACCCCTAGCTCCTACAATGAGCAGTTCTTC. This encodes CSARTPSSYNEQFF.

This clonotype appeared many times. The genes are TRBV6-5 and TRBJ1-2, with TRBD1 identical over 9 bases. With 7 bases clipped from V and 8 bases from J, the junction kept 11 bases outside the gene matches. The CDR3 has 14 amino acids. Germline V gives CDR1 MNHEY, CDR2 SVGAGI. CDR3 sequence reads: CASTNRGLSYGYTF. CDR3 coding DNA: TGTGCCAGCACGAACAGGGGGCTCTCCTACGGCTACACCTTC.

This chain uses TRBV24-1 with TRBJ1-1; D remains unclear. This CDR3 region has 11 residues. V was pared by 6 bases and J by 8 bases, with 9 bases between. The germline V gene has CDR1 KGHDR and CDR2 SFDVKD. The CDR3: CATSMGLEAFF. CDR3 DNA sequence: TGTGCCACCAGTATGGGTTTAGAAGCTTTCTTT.